This TCR beta chain originates from a study of beta chain features in type 1 diabetes. Study in general: There were approximately 100,000,000 sorted cells examined across all samples. Findings of the study overall: Possible PCR preference for shorter templates applied equally to patients and controls.

Concerning this clone: No antigen is known for it.

The whole isolated RNA underwent reverse transcription, so sequencing captured expressed TCRB transcripts. Samples of naive, central memory and regulatory T cells yielded a mean of about 3.5 million reads. Using immunoSEQ multiplex PCR, the repertoire was profiled, and TCRdb retains in-frame clones only, with some absent. The data contain hundreds of thousands of clones, under 70% of them singletons. The CDR3 is 14 residues long. Trimming took off 5 bases at V and 1 base at J, with 14 bases between the two ends. The germline gives CDR1 SQVTM, CDR2 ANQGSEA. Cells sorted by CD45RO/CCR7/CD25/CD127/CD95/CD27 comprised CD4+ naive, central memory, regulatory and stem cell-like memory cells.

The material sequenced was naive CD4+ T cells from blood. The chain has TRBV29-1 and TRBJ1-1, with D maybe TRBD1 (6 bases). This receptor was obtained from a man aged 30-40 years in good health. CDR3: CSVCRDIPNTEAFF. The CDR3 DNA follows: TGCAGCGTTTGCCGGGACATCCCGAACACTGAAGCTTTCTTT.